Listed below are T cell receptor beta chains from one sample, sequenced in a study of blood T cells in healthy people across ages. TCRdb called the 5' RACE reads again in MiXCR, with one record for every CDR3 protein. The sample has 1.5 million to 2 million distinct CDR3 sequences; approximately 30% are singletons. Sequenced material: blood. These receptor sequences come from a woman aged 25-40 years in good health. Each CDR3 is given with its conserved first and last residue. Each record gives: clone size, D gene, V gene, J gene, CDR3 DNA, CDR3 protein. A D gene is named only where the DNA matches it firmly. Some rows have no size entry. The others give once, few or many, or a class for an expanded clone.

size: -
D: -
V: TRBV6-5
J: TRBJ2-7
DNA: TGTGCCAGCAGTTACTCCTTCGGCAGTACCTACGAGCAGTACTTC
CDR3: CASSYSFGSTYEQYF

size: few
D: TRBD2
V: TRBV6-6
J: TRBJ2-3
DNA: TGTGCCAGCAGTTACCCGACTAGCGGGAGGGAAACGCAGTATTTT
CDR3: CASSYPTSGRETQYF

size: -
D: -
V: TRBV4-1
J: TRBJ1-2
DNA: TGCGCCAGCAGCCAAGGGACAGCGTCTACTAACTATGGCTACACCTTC
CDR3: CASSQGTASTNYGYTF

size: few
D: TRBD1
V: TRBV20-1
J: TRBJ1-1
DNA: TGCAGTGCTGGACGGACAGGGCTCGCCACTGAAGCTTTCTTT
CDR3: CSAGRTGLATEAFF

size: few
D: -
V: TRBV5-1
J: TRBJ1-2
DNA: TGCGCCAGCAGCTCCTTTCCGGGACTGGGAAATGGCTACACCTTC
CDR3: CASSSFPGLGNGYTF

size: many
D: TRBD2
V: TRBV27
J: TRBJ2-1
DNA: TGTGCCAGCAGGGTAGCGGGAGGATATGAGCAGTTCTTC
CDR3: CASRVAGGYEQFF

size: few
D: TRBD1
V: TRBV5-1
J: TRBJ2-7
DNA: TGCGCCAGCAGCTTGGGTGCCGGGACAGGGGGCGAGCAGTACTTC
CDR3: CASSLGAGTGGEQYF

size: few
D: TRBD2
V: TRBV20-1
J: TRBJ2-1
DNA: TGCAGTGCCCTAGGACTAGCGGGAGGACGATACAATGAGCAGTTCTTC
CDR3: CSALGLAGGRYNEQFF

size: -
D: -
V: TRBV12-3/TRBV12-4
J: TRBJ2-2
DNA: TGTGCCAGCAGAACTGATACAGGGTGGGCGAACACCGGGGAGCTGTTTTTT
CDR3: CASRTDTGWANTGELFF

size: -
D: -
V: TRBV12-3/TRBV12-4
J: TRBJ2-4
DNA: TGTGCCAGCAGTCAACAAAAGCTGGCCAAAAACATTCGGTACTTC
CDR3: CASSQQKLAKNIRYF

size: few
D: -
V: TRBV7-9
J: TRBJ1-6
DNA: TGTGCCAGCAGAGGGCAGTCCGATAATTCACCCCTCCACTTT
CDR3: CASRGQSDNSPLHF

size: -
D: TRBD1
V: TRBV28
J: TRBJ1-3
DNA: TGTGCCAGCAGTTCCCCGAGGGGGCCCTCTGGAAACACCATATATTTT
CDR3: CASSSPRGPSGNTIYF

size: many
D: -
V: TRBV20-1
J: TRBJ2-5
DNA: TGCAGTGCCGGCTCCCGGGACAAAGAGACCCAGTACTTC
CDR3: CSAGSRDKETQYF

size: -
D: -
V: TRBV12-3/TRBV12-4
J: TRBJ1-1
DNA: TGTGCCAGCAGCCGGAGACAGCCTGAAGCTTTCTTT
CDR3: CASSRRQPEAFF

size: -
D: -
V: TRBV28
J: TRBJ2-3
DNA: TGTGCCAGCAGTTTATCCTATACGCAGTATTTT
CDR3: CASSLSYTQYF

size: few
D: -
V: TRBV12-3/TRBV12-4
J: TRBJ2-3
DNA: TGTGCCAGCAGTTTTACAGGGAGTGGCACAGATACGCAGTATTTT
CDR3: CASSFTGSGTDTQYF

size: few
D: TRBD1
V: TRBV14
J: TRBJ1-2
DNA: TGTGCCAGCAGCCAAGATCGGCTGACAGGGTCTGGCTACACCTTC
CDR3: CASSQDRLTGSGYTF

size: few
D: -
V: TRBV28
J: TRBJ2-7
DNA: TGTGCCAGCAGTTTATATCAGGACAGACTCTACGAGCAGTACTTC
CDR3: CASSLYQDRLYEQYF

size: few
D: -
V: TRBV20-1
J: TRBJ2-7
DNA: TGCAGTGCTCCCCCCATAGGGGGGGTTTACGAGCAGTACTTC
CDR3: CSAPPIGGVYEQYF

size: few
D: -
V: TRBV13
J: TRBJ2-5
DNA: TGTGCCAGCAGCTTTCGGCGGGTCGAAGAGACCCAGTACTTC
CDR3: CASSFRRVEETQYF

size: few
D: -
V: TRBV6-6
J: TRBJ1-5
DNA: TGTGCCAGCAGTTACCCCGGGGGGGTTAACCAGCCCCAGCATTTT
CDR3: CASSYPGGVNQPQHF

size: many
D: TRBD2
V: TRBV5-1
J: TRBJ2-3
DNA: TGCGCCAGCAGCTTAGGACTAGCGGGAGTGGATACGCAGTATTTT
CDR3: CASSLGLAGVDTQYF

size: -
D: TRBD2
V: TRBV12-3/TRBV12-4
J: TRBJ2-3
DNA: TGTGCCAGCAGTCGTACCGGGGGGGCGGGGTTGGATACGCAGTATTTT
CDR3: CASSRTGGAGLDTQYF

size: -
D: TRBD2
V: TRBV20-1
J: TRBJ2-5
DNA: TGCAGCCCTAGGCCCCCGACTAGCGGGAGTAAGACCCAGTACTTC
CDR3: CSPRPPTSGSKTQYF

size: -
D: TRBD2
V: TRBV24-1
J: TRBJ2-1
DNA: TGTGCCACCAGTGGACTAGCGGTTCACAATGAGCAGTTCTTC
CDR3: CATSGLAVHNEQFF

size: -
D: -
V: TRBV7-2
J: TRBJ1-4
DNA: TGTGCCAGCAGCATAGATGGTTCTAGGGATGAAAAACTGTTTTTT
CDR3: CASSIDGSRDEKLFF